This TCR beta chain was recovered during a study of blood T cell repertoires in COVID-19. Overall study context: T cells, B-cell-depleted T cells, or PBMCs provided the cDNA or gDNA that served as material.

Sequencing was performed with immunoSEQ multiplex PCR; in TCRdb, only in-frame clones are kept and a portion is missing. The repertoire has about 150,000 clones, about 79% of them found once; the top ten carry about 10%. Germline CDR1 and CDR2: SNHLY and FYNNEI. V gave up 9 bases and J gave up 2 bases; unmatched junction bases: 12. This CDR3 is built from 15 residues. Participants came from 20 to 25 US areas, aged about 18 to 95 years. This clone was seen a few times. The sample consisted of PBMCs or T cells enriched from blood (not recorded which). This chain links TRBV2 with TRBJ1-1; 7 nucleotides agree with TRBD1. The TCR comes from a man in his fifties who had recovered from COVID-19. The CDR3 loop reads CARDGTATTNTEAFF. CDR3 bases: TGTGCCAGGGATGGGACAGCGACGACCAACACTGAAGCTTTCTTT.